This entry features one TCR beta chain sequence. Its antigen is unknown. This specimen comes from a study of T cell responses to AZD1222 COVID-19 vaccine. Study-level background: Second-dose recipients at about 4 or about 12 weeks were treated as one pooled group. The study's findings and limits: Seropositive AZD1222 recipients at baseline numbered only 6 or 7. Two AZD1222 administrations were followed by greater Spike-specific TCR breadth and depth.

The CDR3 is made up of 15 amino acids. Germline V gene sequence: CDR1 KGHSH, CDR2 LQKENI. J gave up 2 bases and V 0 bases, and 3 bases lay outside the gene matches. Method: immunoSEQ multiplex PCR; TCRdb's copy keeps in-frame clones and lacks some. This repertoire shows more than 150,000 clones, around 90% found once; its top ten account for under 8%. The chain employs TRBV18 and TRBJ1-2, with 7 bases aligning to TRBD1. The source of this sequence is an adult in good health. The sequences come from peripheral blood, collected on day 0 of AZD1222 vaccination. CDR3 in amino acids: CASSPPGQVNYGYTF. The CDR3 DNA follows: TGTGCCAGCTCACCACCCGGACAGGTGAACTATGGCTACACCTTC. The full variable domain, with the rest looked up from reference TRBV18 and TRBJ1-2, is NAGVMQNPRHLVRRRGQEARLRCSPMKGHSHVYWYRQLPEEGLKFMVYLQKENIIDESGMPKERFSAEFPKEGPSILRIQQVVRGDSAAYFCASSPPGQVNYGYTFGSGTRLTVV.